Following are 29 T cell receptor beta chains from one sample sequenced in a study of T cells expressing NK-cell markers. After re-calling the 5' RACE reads, TCRdb lists one entry per CDR3 protein, DNA absent. In total, the table holds some 500,000 distinct CDR3 sequences. The sequenced material came from blood T cells: a sorted CD56 or NKG2C T cell subset, CD4+ or CD8+ T cells, or bulk PBMC T cells (not recorded which). The receptor source for this set is a woman between 50 and 59 years old in good health.

The V gene is TRBV20-1, the J gene TRBJ2-3. This CDR3 comprises 14 residues. Germline CDR1 reads DFQATT; CDR2 reads SNEGSKA (reference sequence). The CDR3 spells CSARNLMGTDTQYF.

The chain links TRBV6-5 to TRBJ2-1; TCRdb reports TRBD2, a call that lacks DNA to check it against. There are 16 residues in the CDR3. Germline V gives CDR1 MNHEY, CDR2 SVGAGI. This CDR3 is CASTPRGGLAANEQFF.

This chain links TRBV7-2 with TRBJ1-2. CDR3 length: 16 amino acids. CDR1 is SGHTA, CDR2 FQGNSA, per germline. This chain's CDR3 is CASSLGAQGANYGYTF. Looking up the rest from reference TRBV7-2 and TRBJ1-2 gives the full variable domain: GAGVSQSPSNKVTEKGKDVELRCDPISGHTALYWYRQSLGQGLEFLIYFQGNSAPDKSGLPSDRFSAERTGGSVSTLTIQRTQQEDSAVYLCASSLGAQGANYGYTFGSGTRLTVV.

This chain joins TRBV5-5 and TRBJ2-1. Per germline, CDR1 SGHKS and CDR2 YYEKEE (reference sequence). The CDR3 length is 17 residues. The CDR3 spells CASSLNPTINSYNEQFF.

The chain carries TRBV18 and TRBJ2-6; TCRdb names TRBD2, which stays unverified in the absence of DNA. This CDR3 has 15 residues. Germline CDR1 KGHSH, CDR2 LQKENI. The CDR3 is CASSFLAAGANVLTF.

The V call is TRBV6-6, the J call TRBJ1-6. Germline assignment: CDR1 MNHNY and CDR2 SVGAGI (reference sequence). The CDR3 consists of 15 residues. The CDR3 sequence is CASTRLAGNNSPLHF.

The rearrangement links TRBV9 to TRBJ2-1. This CDR3 has 13 amino acids. Germline V CDR1 and CDR2: SGDLS, YYNGEE. The CDR3 region is CASSVFSGDEQFF.

The rearrangement uses TRBV7-2 and TRBJ2-5; TCRdb names TRBD1, which stays unverified in the absence of DNA. The CDR3 totals 13 residues. Germline V gene data show CDR1 as SGHTA and CDR2 as FQGNSA. The CDR3: CASSQGQRKTQYF.

V and J are TRBV3-1 and TRBJ2-2. This CDR3 is built from 12 residues. Germline-derived CDR1 and CDR2 are LGHDT and YNNKEL (reference sequence). The CDR3 loop is CASRQLSGELFF.

The chain is built from TRBV12-3 or TRBV12-4 and TRBJ1-2; no DNA is available, so the TRBD1 call from TCRdb remains unchecked. The length of the CDR3 is 13 residues. The CDR3 spells CASSSQGVRGYTF.

The chain employs TRBV7-2 and TRBJ1-5. Germline loops: CDR1 SGHTA, CDR2 FQGNSA. The CDR3 is made up of 15 amino acids. CDR3 sequence reads: CASSLGGTGNQPQHF.

The genes are TRBV12-3 or TRBV12-4 and TRBJ2-1. This CDR3 region has 15 residues. CDR3 protein: CASRVAGARYNEQFF.

The gene calls are TRBV20-1 and TRBJ1-1. This CDR3 comprises 12 residues. The V gene's germline CDR1 is DFQATT and CDR2 SNEGSKA (reference sequence). CDR3: CSARDPGSEAFF.

The chain recombines TRBV9 with TRBJ2-5; TCRdb names TRBD2, which stays unverified in the absence of DNA. Looked up from germline, CDR1 is SGDLS and CDR2 is YYNGEE. CDR3 size: 14 residues. This CDR3 reads CASTKGLPGGTQYF.

The V call is TRBV29-1, the J call TRBJ1-2; TCRdb gives TRBD1 as the D gene, but with no DNA this cannot be confirmed. In germline, CDR1 is SQVTM, CDR2 ANQGSEA. The CDR3 runs 11 residues. The CDR3 loop is CSFRQGDGYTF.

The J gene is TRBJ2-4, the V gene TRBV3-1; lacking DNA, the TRBD2 call made by TCRdb goes unchecked. Germline V gene lookup returns CDR1 LGHDT and CDR2 YNNKEL (reference sequence). The CDR3 is made up of 16 amino acids. The CDR3 here is CASSPKTSGRRNIQYF.

The chain carries TRBV7-6 and TRBJ2-2; the D gene TCRdb calls, TRBD2, cannot be checked with no DNA. The CDR3 is made up of 16 amino acids. The V gene's germline CDR1 is SGHVS and CDR2 FNYEAQ. CDR3 residues: CASSQLAGTGGQELFF.

The chain carries TRBV2 and TRBJ1-4. CDR3 length: 12 residues. Per germline, CDR1 SNHLY and CDR2 FYNNEI. The CDR3 protein is CASDKTNEKLFF.

The chain is built from TRBV12-3 or TRBV12-4 and TRBJ1-6; TCRdb proposes TRBD1, but this gene call is untestable without DNA. The CDR3 is 16 amino acids. The CDR3 loop reads CASSSRTGLYNSPLHF.

The V gene is TRBV3-1, the J gene TRBJ2-2; the TCRdb call, TRBD2, lacks DNA for checking. The CDR3 length is 16 residues. CDR1 and CDR2 from the germline V gene are LGHDT and YNNKEL (reference sequence). CDR3 region: CASSRGTSGSGGELFF.

The chain's CDR3 is CASSQDWQGYGYTF. The chain carries TRBV3-1 and TRBJ1-2; TCRdb returns TRBD1, unconfirmable since there is no DNA. CDR1 and CDR2 from the germline V gene are LGHDT and YNNKEL (reference sequence). The CDR3 runs 14 residues.

V and J are TRBV12-3 or TRBV12-4 and TRBJ2-1; the D call of TRBD2 rests on TCRdb alone, since no DNA is present to check it. The CDR3 runs to 16 residues. The CDR3 reads CASSWGGLAGYNEQFF.

The chain has TRBV15 and TRBJ2-1; the TCRdb call, TRBD2, lacks DNA for checking. CDR1 and CDR2 from the germline V gene are LNHNV and YYDKDF (reference sequence). The CDR3 sequence is 16 residues long. The CDR3 spells CATSRVLAVPYNEQFF.

J is TRBJ1-3 and V is TRBV12-3 or TRBV12-4; the D gene TCRdb calls, TRBD1, cannot be checked with no DNA. The CDR3 is 17 amino acids. The CDR3 reads CASSLAQGAPSGNTIYF.

The V gene is TRBV7-8, the J gene TRBJ2-3; TCRdb names TRBD2, which stays unverified in the absence of DNA. The CDR3 loop spans 12 amino acids. The germline V gene encodes CDR1 SGHVS and CDR2 FQNEAQ. The CDR3 reads CTSGRAPDTQYF.

The chain uses TRBV6-5 and TRBJ1-4. The CDR3 is made up of 16 amino acids. The germline V gene encodes CDR1 MNHEY and CDR2 SVGAGI. This CDR3 is CASSYSRGRANEKLFF.

V gene TRBV19 combines with J gene TRBJ1-3. Germline V lookup: CDR1 LNHDA, CDR2 SQIVND (reference sequence). The CDR3 has 13 amino acids. The CDR3 is CASSQANGQTIYF.

The rearrangement joins TRBV5-6 to TRBJ1-4; there is no DNA to check the TCRdb D call of TRBD1. This CDR3 comprises 14 residues. Germline CDR1 and CDR2: SGHDT and YYEEEE. The CDR3 spells CASSFGQGNEKLFF.

The rearrangement uses TRBV20-1 and TRBJ2-1; TCRdb returns TRBD1, unconfirmable since there is no DNA. The V gene's germline CDR1 is DFQATT and CDR2 SNEGSKA (reference sequence). The CDR3 has 13 amino acids. CDR3 in amino acids: CSAHPPSHNEQFF.